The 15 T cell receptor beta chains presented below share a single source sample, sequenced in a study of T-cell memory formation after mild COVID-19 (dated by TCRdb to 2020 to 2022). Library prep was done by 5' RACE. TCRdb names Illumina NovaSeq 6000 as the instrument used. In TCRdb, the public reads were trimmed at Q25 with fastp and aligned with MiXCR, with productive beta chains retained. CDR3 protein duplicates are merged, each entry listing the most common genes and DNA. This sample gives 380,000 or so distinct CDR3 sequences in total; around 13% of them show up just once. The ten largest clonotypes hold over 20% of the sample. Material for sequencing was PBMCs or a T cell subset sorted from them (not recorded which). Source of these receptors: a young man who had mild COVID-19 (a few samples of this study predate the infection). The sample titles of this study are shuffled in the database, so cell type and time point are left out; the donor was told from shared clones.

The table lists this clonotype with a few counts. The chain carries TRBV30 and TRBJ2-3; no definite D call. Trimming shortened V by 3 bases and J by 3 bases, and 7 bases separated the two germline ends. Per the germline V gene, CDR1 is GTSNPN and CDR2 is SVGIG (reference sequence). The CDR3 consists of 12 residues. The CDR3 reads CAWSQETDTQYF. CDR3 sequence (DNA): TGTGCCTGGAGCCAGGAGACAGATACGCAGTATTTT.

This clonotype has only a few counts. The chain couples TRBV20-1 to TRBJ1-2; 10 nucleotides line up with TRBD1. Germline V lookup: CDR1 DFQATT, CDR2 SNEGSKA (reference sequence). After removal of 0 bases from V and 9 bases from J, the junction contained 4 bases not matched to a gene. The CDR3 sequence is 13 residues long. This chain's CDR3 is CSARDGTGECYTF. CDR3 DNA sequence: TGCAGTGCTAGAGATGGGACAGGGGAGTGCTACACCTTC.

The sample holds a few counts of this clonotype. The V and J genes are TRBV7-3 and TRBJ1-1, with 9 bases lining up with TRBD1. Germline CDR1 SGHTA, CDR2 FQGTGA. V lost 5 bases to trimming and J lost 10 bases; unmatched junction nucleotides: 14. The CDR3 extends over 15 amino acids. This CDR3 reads CASSSANTGGRGAFF. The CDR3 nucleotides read TGTGCCAGCAGCAGCGCAAATACAGGGGGCAGGGGAGCTTTCTTT.

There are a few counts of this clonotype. The CDR3 protein is CASSLTGEDQPQHF. The CDR3 DNA is TGTGCCAGCAGCTTGACAGGGGAAGATCAGCCCCAGCATTTT. The chain combines TRBV7-9 with TRBJ1-5; 8 bases fit TRBD1. V lost 3 bases, J lost 5 bases, and 3 bases stayed unmatched. This CDR3 has 14 residues. Germline V CDR1 and CDR2: SEHNR, FQNEAQ (reference sequence).

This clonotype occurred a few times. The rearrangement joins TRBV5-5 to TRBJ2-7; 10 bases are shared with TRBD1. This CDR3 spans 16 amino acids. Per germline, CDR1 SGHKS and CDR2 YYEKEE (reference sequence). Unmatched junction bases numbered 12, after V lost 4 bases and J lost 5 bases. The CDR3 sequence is CASSRSPDRGIHEQYV. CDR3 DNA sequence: TGTGCCAGCAGCCGAAGCCCGGACAGGGGGATCCACGAGCAGTACGTC.

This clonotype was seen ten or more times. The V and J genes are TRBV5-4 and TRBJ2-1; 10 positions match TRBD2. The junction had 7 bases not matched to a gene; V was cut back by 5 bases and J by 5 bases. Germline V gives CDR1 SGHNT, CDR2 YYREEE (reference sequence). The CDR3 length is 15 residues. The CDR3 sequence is CASRRTSGINNEQFF. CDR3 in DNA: TGTGCCAGCAGGCGGACTAGCGGAATAAACAATGAGCAGTTCTTC. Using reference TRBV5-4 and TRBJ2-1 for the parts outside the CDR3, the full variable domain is ETGVTQSPTHLIKTRGQQVTLRCSSQSGHNTVSWYQQALGQGPQFIFQYYREEENGRGNFPPRFSGLQFPNYSSELNVNALELDDSALYLCASRRTSGINNEQFFGPGTRLTVL.

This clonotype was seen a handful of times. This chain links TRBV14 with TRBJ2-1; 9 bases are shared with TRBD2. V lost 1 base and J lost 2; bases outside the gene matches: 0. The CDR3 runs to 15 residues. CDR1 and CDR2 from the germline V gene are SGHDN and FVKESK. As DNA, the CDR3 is TGTGCCAGCAGCCAAGTAGCGGGGGCCTACAATGAGCAGTTCTTC. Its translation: CASSQVAGAYNEQFF.

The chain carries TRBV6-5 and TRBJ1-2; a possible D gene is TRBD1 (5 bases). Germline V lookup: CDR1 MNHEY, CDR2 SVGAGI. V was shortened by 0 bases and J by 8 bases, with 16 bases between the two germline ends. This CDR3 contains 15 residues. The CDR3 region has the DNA TGTGCCAGCAGTTACTCGTTGAGGGGTTGGGACGGCTACACCTTC. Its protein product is CASSYSLRGWDGYTF.

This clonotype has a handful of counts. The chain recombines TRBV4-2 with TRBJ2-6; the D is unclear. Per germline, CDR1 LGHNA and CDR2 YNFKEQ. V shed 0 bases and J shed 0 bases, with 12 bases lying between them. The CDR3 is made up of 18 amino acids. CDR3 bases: TGTGCCAGCAGCCAAGATATTTATAGGTTCTCTGGGGCCAACGTCCTGACTTTC. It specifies CASSQDIYRFSGANVLTF.

DNA of the CDR3: TGTGCCATCAGTGGACTAGCGGGGGTCCCAGATACGCAGTATTTT. It yields the protein CAISGLAGVPDTQYF. The chain couples TRBV10-3 to TRBJ2-3, with 12 bases fitting TRBD2. Germline CDR1 is ENHRY and CDR2 is SYGVKD. Trimming took 4 bases from V and 4 from J; bases not matched to a gene: 3. CDR3 length: 15 amino acids.

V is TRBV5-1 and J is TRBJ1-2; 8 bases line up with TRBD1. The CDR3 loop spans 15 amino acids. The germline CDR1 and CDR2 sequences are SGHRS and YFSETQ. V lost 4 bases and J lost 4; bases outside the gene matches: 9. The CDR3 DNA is TGCGCCAGCAGCATCCCCCCAGGGGGCGTCTATGGCTACACCTTC. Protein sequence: CASSIPPGGVYGYTF. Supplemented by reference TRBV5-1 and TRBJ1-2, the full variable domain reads KAGVTQTPRYLIKTRGQQVTLSCSPISGHRSVSWYQQTPGQGLQFLFEYFSETQRNKGNFPGRFSGRQFSNSRSEMNVSTLELGDSALYLCASSIPPGGVYGYTFGSGTRLTVV.

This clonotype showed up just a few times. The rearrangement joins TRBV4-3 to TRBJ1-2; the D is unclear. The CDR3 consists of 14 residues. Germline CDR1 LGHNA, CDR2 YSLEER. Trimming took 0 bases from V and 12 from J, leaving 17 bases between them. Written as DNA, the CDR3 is TGCGCCAGCAGCCAAGATCCCACTAGTTCCAGAAACACCTTC. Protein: CASSQDPTSSRNTF.

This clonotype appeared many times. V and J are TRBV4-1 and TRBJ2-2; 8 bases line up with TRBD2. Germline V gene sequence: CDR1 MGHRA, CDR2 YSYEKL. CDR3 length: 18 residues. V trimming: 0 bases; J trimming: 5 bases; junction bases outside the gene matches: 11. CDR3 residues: CASSQDGAGGLKTGELFF. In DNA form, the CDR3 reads TGCGCCAGCAGCCAAGACGGCGCGGGGGGATTAAAGACCGGGGAGCTGTTTTTT.

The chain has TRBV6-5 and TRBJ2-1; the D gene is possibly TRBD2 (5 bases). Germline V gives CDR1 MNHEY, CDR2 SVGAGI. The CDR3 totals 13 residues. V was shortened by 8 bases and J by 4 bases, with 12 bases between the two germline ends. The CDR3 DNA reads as TGTGCCAGCTGGTCGACTAATTACAATGAGCAGTTCTTC. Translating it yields CASWSTNYNEQFF.

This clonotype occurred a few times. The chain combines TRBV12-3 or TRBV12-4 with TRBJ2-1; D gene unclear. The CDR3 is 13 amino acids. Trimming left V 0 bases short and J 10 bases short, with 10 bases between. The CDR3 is CASSLAPLGEQFF. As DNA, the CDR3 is TGTGCCAGCAGTTTAGCACCTCTGGGGGAGCAGTTCTTC.